The 26 T cell receptor beta chains reported below all come from one sample, sequenced in a study of shared clonotypes between healthy human individuals. Profiled with immunoSEQ multiplex PCR; TCRdb holds only in-frame clones, not every one. The table includes some 680,000 clones, about 80% detected once. Sequencing was carried out using memory CD4+ T cells sorted from blood. Subset reported: CD45RA-negative fraction. These receptors originate from a woman aged 25 to 39 in good health.

J is TRBJ2-2 and V is TRBV7-2; tentatively, D is TRBD1 or TRBD2 (5 bases each). In germline, CDR1 is SGHTA, CDR2 FQGNSA. V was clipped by 4 bases and J by 3 bases, with 21 bases between them. The CDR3 totals 18 residues. Here the CDR3 reads CASSSARLSGTYTGELFF. CDR3 sequence (DNA): TGTGCCAGCAGCTCAGCCCGCCTCTCGGGGACGTACACCGGGGAGCTGTTTTTT.

This clone was observed once. This chain links TRBV29-1 with TRBJ2-5; D possibly uses TRBD1 or TRBD2 (5 bases each). CDR1 and CDR2 from the germline V gene are SQVTM and ANQGSEA. V dropped 7 bases and J dropped 4 bases, with 16 bases sitting between them. This CDR3 has 13 residues. The CDR3 reads CSARRGRSETQYF. The DNA of the CDR3 is TGCAGCGCCCGCCGGGGACGGTCAGAGACCCAGTACTTC.

A single count supports this clone. The rearrangement uses TRBV6-5 and TRBJ1-3; tentatively, D is TRBD1 (6 bases). CDR3 length: 14 amino acids. Germline lookup yields CDR1 MNHEY and CDR2 SVGAGI. With 6 bases removed from V and 4 bases from J, the gap between germline ends came to 13 bases. CDR3 loop: CASRETGQGNTIYF. CDR3 bases: TGTGCCAGCAGGGAAACAGGGCAGGGAAACACCATATATTTT.

With respect to this clone: The junction differs from germline at one of its ends, possibly a read error. J is TRBJ2-3 and V is TRBV19; D possibly corresponds to TRBD1 (5 bases). There are 13 residues in the CDR3. CDR1 LNHDA and CDR2 SQIVND come from the germline V gene (reference sequence). CDR3 DNA: TGTGCCAGTAGGTCAGGGCCTGGAGATCCGCAGTATTTT. Translated, it gives CASRSGPGDPQYF.

This clone came up a few times. The rearrangement joins TRBV30 to TRBJ1-4; 7 nucleotides match TRBD1. Per germline, CDR1 GTSNPN and CDR2 SVGIG (reference sequence). The junction had 4 bases not matched to a gene; V was cut back by 0 bases and J by 0 bases. The CDR3 has 16 residues. The CDR3: CAWSVDRVPTNEKLFF. In DNA form, the CDR3 reads TGTGCCTGGAGTGTAGACAGGGTTCCAACTAATGAAAAACTGTTTTTT.

The chain carries TRBV29-1 and TRBJ2-1, with 9 positions matching TRBD2. CDR1 is SQVTM, CDR2 ANQGSEA, per germline. V lost 3 bases to trimming and J lost 8 bases; unmatched junction nucleotides: 8. The CDR3 extends over 14 amino acids. Here the CDR3 reads CSVEIGLATDEQFF. The CDR3 nucleotides are TGCAGCGTTGAGATTGGACTAGCGACGGATGAGCAGTTCTTC.

On this clone: Other nucleotide sequences from this sample produce the same CDR3. V and J are TRBV19 and TRBJ2-2; no clear D. CDR3 length: 14 amino acids. Trimming cost V 3 bases and J 4 bases, with 9 bases left between them. Germline values: CDR1 LNHDA, CDR2 SQIVND (reference sequence). The CDR3: CASSISGSTGELFF. CDR3 in DNA: TGTGCCAGTAGTATCTCCGGTAGCACCGGGGAGCTGTTTTTT.

The rearrangement links TRBV7-2 to TRBJ1-1, with D unresolved. Germline V gives CDR1 SGHTA, CDR2 FQGNSA. V was trimmed by 5 bases and J by 4 bases, leaving 14 bases between them. The CDR3 is 14 residues long. This CDR3 is CASSRNWEATEAFF. The CDR3 nucleotides read TGTGCCAGCAGCCGGAATTGGGAGGCCACTGAAGCTTTCTTT.

The chain combines TRBV6-1 with TRBJ1-5, with D perhaps matching TRBD1 (5 bases). Per germline, CDR1 MNHNS and CDR2 SASEGT. This CDR3 has 14 residues. V lost 4 bases and J 2 bases, leaving 9 bases between the germline ends. The chain's CDR3 is CASSVQVGNQPQHF. CDR3 DNA sequence: TGTGCCAGCAGTGTACAGGTCGGCAATCAGCCCCAGCATTTT.

This clone has at least ten counts. Other DNA variants within this sample encode the same CDR3. The chain employs TRBV6-5 and TRBJ2-7; TRBD1 matches at 7 bases. There are 14 residues in the CDR3. V shed 5 bases, J shed 3 bases, and the junction held 7 bases outside the gene matches. Germline assignment: CDR1 MNHEY and CDR2 SVGAGI. CDR3 bases: TGTGCCAGCAGTCCCCGTGGGGACAGCTACGAGCAGTACTTC. As protein: CASSPRGDSYEQYF.

This clone was seen once. The chain joins TRBV7-9 to TRBJ2-3; TRBD2 aligns across 14 bases. This CDR3 comprises 16 residues. The V segment lost 6 bases and the J segment 2 bases; nucleotides outside the gene matches: 4. CDR1 SEHNR and CDR2 FQNEAQ come from the germline V gene (reference sequence). CDR3 sequence (DNA): TGTGCCAGCAGGTGGGGACTAGCGGGAGACACAGATACGCAGTATTTT. The encoded protein is CASRWGLAGDTDTQYF.

The chain has TRBV27 and TRBJ2-3; tentatively, D is TRBD1 or TRBD2 (5 bases each). V was pared by 6 bases and J by 4 bases, with 14 bases between. Germline CDR1 reads MNHEY; CDR2 reads SMNVEV (reference sequence). This CDR3 spans 14 amino acids. CDR3 in amino acids: CASRTNLGPDTQYF. The DNA of the CDR3 is TGTGCCAGCAGAACCAACCTGGGACCAGATACGCAGTATTTT.

There are many counts of this clone. The rearrangement joins TRBV19 to TRBJ2-7; 8 positions agree with TRBD2. This CDR3 is 14 amino acids long. The germline V gene encodes CDR1 LNHDA and CDR2 SQIVND (reference sequence). V shed 3 bases, J shed 2 bases, and the junction held 3 bases outside the gene matches. This CDR3 reads CASSMLAGPYEQYF. In DNA form, the CDR3 reads TGTGCCAGTAGTATGTTAGCGGGACCCTACGAGCAGTACTTC.

The chain is built from TRBV27 and TRBJ2-7; tentative D call: TRBD1 (5 bases). V was pared by 2 bases and J by 4 bases, with 12 bases between. Germline V gives CDR1 MNHEY, CDR2 SMNVEV (reference sequence). CDR3 length: 14 amino acids. Here the CDR3 DNA reads TGTGCCAGCAGTTTACTACAGGATAGATACGAGCAGTACTTC. The encoded protein is CASSLLQDRYEQYF.

The table lists this clone with a few counts. The V gene is TRBV11-3, the J gene TRBJ2-3; TRBD2 is a possible D gene (6 bases). With 4 bases removed from V and 2 bases from J, the gap between germline ends came to 10 bases. The V gene's germline CDR1 is SGHNT and CDR2 YENEEA. The CDR3 is made up of 14 amino acids. In DNA, the CDR3 is TGTGCCAGCAGCTCCACGGACTACACAGATACGCAGTATTTT. Protein product: CASSSTDYTDTQYF.

The genes are TRBV29-1 and TRBJ2-3; 9 positions agree with TRBD1. Germline V gives CDR1 SQVTM, CDR2 ANQGSEA. With V trimmed by 6 bases and J by 3 bases, 4 bases remained unmatched. The CDR3 contains 13 residues. The CDR3 DNA reads as TGCAGCGTAGCCGGGACAGGGACAGATACGCAGTATTTT. It codes for CSVAGTGTDTQYF.

This chain connects TRBV6-5 to TRBJ2-7; 11 positions match TRBD2. CDR1 is MNHEY and CDR2 is SVGAGI in the germline V gene. V lost 4 bases and J lost 7; bases outside the gene matches: 6. This CDR3 has 14 amino acids. The CDR3 region has the DNA TGTGCCAGCAGTTTTAGCGGGAGGGCCAGGGAGCAGTACTTC. It specifies CASSFSGRAREQYF.

CDR3 coding DNA: TGTGCCAGCAGTCTCCGTCTTCGTTCGAATCAGCCCCAGCATTTT. Its protein is CASSLRLRSNQPQHF. V is TRBV27 and J is TRBJ1-5; D not resolved. Trimming removed 5 bases at V and 4 bases at J, with 15 bases between. Per the germline V gene, CDR1 is MNHEY and CDR2 is SMNVEV (reference sequence). The CDR3 covers 15 residues.

This chain joins TRBV4-2 and TRBJ2-5; 9 nucleotides agree with TRBD1. Germline assignment: CDR1 LGHNA and CDR2 YNFKEQ. The CDR3 has 16 amino acids. Trimming cost V 4 bases and J 4 bases; bases outside gene matches: 10. This CDR3 reads CASSLEQGALGETQYF. The CDR3 DNA reads as TGTGCCAGCAGCCTTGAACAGGGGGCGTTAGGAGAGACCCAGTACTTC.

This CDR3 is CASSRLAGDSGANVLTF. In DNA form, the CDR3 reads TGTGCCAGCTCCCGACTAGCGGGAGACTCTGGGGCCAACGTCCTGACTTTC. The chain combines TRBV9 with TRBJ2-6; 12 nucleotides match TRBD2. J was trimmed by 0 bases and V by 7 bases; bases with no gene match: 5. Germline V CDR1 and CDR2: SGDLS, YYNGEE. The CDR3 has 17 residues.

The chain couples TRBV28 to TRBJ2-3; 8 positions agree with TRBD1. The CDR3 runs to 16 residues. After removal of 7 bases from V and 2 bases from J, the junction contained 11 bases not matched to a gene. Germline CDR1 MDHEN, CDR2 SYDVKM. The chain's CDR3 is CASTLAETGVTDTQYF. The CDR3, as DNA: TGTGCCAGCACCTTAGCCGAGACAGGGGTCACAGATACGCAGTATTTT. Using reference TRBV28 and TRBJ2-3 for the parts outside the CDR3, the full variable domain is DVKVTQSSRYLVKRTGEKVFLECVQDMDHENMFWYRQDPGLGLRLIYFSYDVKMKEKGDIPEGYSVSREKKERFSLILESASTNQTSMYLCASTLAETGVTDTQYFGPGTRLTVL.

The rearrangement uses TRBV5-1 and TRBJ2-1, with no clear D. Germline CDR1 is SGHRS and CDR2 is YFSETQ. V lost 2 bases and J lost 4, with 13 bases in between. This CDR3 contains 15 residues. In DNA, the CDR3 is TGCGCCAGCAGCTTAGATACTTTAGGGTACAATGAGCAGTTCTTC. It translates to CASSLDTLGYNEQFF.

CDR3 sequence reads: CASSRKRGYNEQFF. In nucleotides, the CDR3 is TGCGCCAGCTCTAGGAAGCGGGGATACAATGAGCAGTTCTTC. V usage is TRBV10-1 and J usage is TRBJ2-1, with TRBD2 matching over 7 bases. The CDR3 totals 14 residues. Germline V gene sequence: CDR1 WNHNN, CDR2 SYGVQD (reference sequence). J was trimmed by 4 bases and V by 8 bases; bases with no gene match: 8.

This clone was observed a single time. Written as DNA, the CDR3 is TGTGCCAGCAGCTTAGTCGGCACGAGCTCCTACAATGAGCAGTTCTTC. This translates into CASSLVGTSSYNEQFF. This chain uses TRBV7-2 with TRBJ2-1, with D unresolved. The CDR3 extends over 16 amino acids. The V and J ends lost 1 base and 0 bases respectively, with 10 bases between them. Per germline, CDR1 SGHTA and CDR2 FQGNSA.

V gene TRBV18 combines with J gene TRBJ1-2, with no clear D. This CDR3 comprises 15 residues. The V end was cut by 2 bases, the J end by 3 bases, with 13 bases between. Germline CDR1 and CDR2: KGHSH and LQKENI. CDR3: CASSPGEGEYYGYTF. The CDR3 region has the DNA TGTGCCAGCTCACCAGGAGAGGGCGAATACTATGGCTACACCTTC.

The chain couples TRBV28 to TRBJ2-2; tentatively, D is TRBD1 (6 bases). Between the trimmed V and J ends, which lost 5 bases and 4 bases, there was a span of 8 bases. Germline V CDR1 and CDR2: MDHEN, SYDVKM. The CDR3 has 13 amino acids. CDR3 DNA sequence: TGTGCCAGCAGTGCACAGGGCACCGGGGAGCTGTTTTTT. Its translation is CASSAQGTGELFF.